Listed here are 16 T cell receptor beta chains from one sample, sequenced in a study of blood T cell repertoires in COVID-19. TCRdb keeps only in-frame clones here, not all; method: immunoSEQ multiplex PCR. The sample holds about 220,000 clones, around 84% seen once. Sequencing was carried out using peripheral blood. The source of these receptors is a man aged 50-60 years with active or convalescent COVID-19.

The genes are TRBV4-1 and TRBJ1-5; D might be TRBD1 (5 bases). The V gene lost 0 bases and the J gene lost 6 bases, with 15 bases spanning the gap. The CDR3 extends over 16 amino acids. Looked up from germline, CDR1 is MGHRA and CDR2 is YSYEKL. CDR3 amino acids: CASSQDGKGVAQPQHF. CDR3 bases: TGCGCCAGCAGCCAAGATGGTAAAGGGGTCGCTCAGCCCCAGCATTTT.

The V call is TRBV5-1, the J call TRBJ2-1; TRBD2 agrees at 9 bases. Trimming removed 4 bases from V and 5 bases from J; junction bases left unmatched: 4. In germline, CDR1 is SGHRS, CDR2 YFSETQ. The CDR3 is made up of 14 amino acids. The CDR3 nucleotides are TGCGCCAGCAGCGGGACTAGCATCAACAATGAGCAGTTCTTC. Its translation is CASSGTSINNEQFF.

This clone was detected only once. This chain joins TRBV18 and TRBJ1-1; 8 bases agree with TRBD1. V shed 4 bases and J 0 bases; nucleotides not matched to a gene: 4. The length of the CDR3 is 15 residues. From germline, CDR1 is KGHSH and CDR2 LQKENI. This CDR3 is CASSQTGGMNTEAFF. CDR3 nucleotide sequence: TGTGCCAGCTCACAAACAGGGGGGATGAACACTGAAGCTTTCTTT.

The genes are TRBV25-1 and TRBJ1-2; D is unclear. The V end was cut by 3 bases, the J end by 7 bases, with 18 bases between. The CDR3 is 15 amino acids. Per germline, CDR1 MGHDK and CDR2 SYGVNS. DNA of the CDR3: TGTGCCAGCAGTGAGACCCGACTTCCAGAGCTTGGCTACACCTTC. It translates to CASSETRLPELGYTF.

The CDR3 loop is CASSQHPGLVGPYNEQFF. CDR3 coding DNA: TGTGCCAGCAGCCAGCATCCGGGACTAGTGGGCCCCTACAATGAGCAGTTCTTC. The rearrangement uses TRBV3-1 (or the pseudogene TRBV3-2) and TRBJ2-1, with 8 nucleotides matching TRBD2. After removal of 3 bases from V and 2 bases from J, the junction contained 12 bases not matched to a gene. The germline V gene has CDR1 LGHDT and CDR2 YNNKEL (reference sequence). This CDR3 comprises 18 residues.

J is TRBJ2-4 and V is TRBV3-1 (or the pseudogene TRBV3-2), with D tentatively TRBD1 (6 bases). The V end was cut by 5 bases, the J end by 3 bases, with 17 bases between. The CDR3 runs 16 residues. The V gene's germline CDR1 is LGHDT and CDR2 YNNKEL (reference sequence). The CDR3, as DNA: TGTGCCAGCAGCTCCGGGACAAACTTAGGCAAAAACATTCAGTACTTC. Translation gives CASSSGTNLGKNIQYF.

This clone was picked up a small number of times. The gene calls are TRBV18 and TRBJ2-7, with 7 bases lining up with TRBD1. The CDR3 consists of 13 residues. Trimming removed 5 bases from V and 5 bases from J; junction bases left unmatched: 6. Germline values: CDR1 KGHSH, CDR2 LQKENI. This chain's CDR3 is CASSRDRAHEQYF. For the CDR3, the DNA is TGTGCCAGCTCAAGAGACAGGGCCCACGAGCAGTACTTC. Based on the CDR3 plus reference TRBV18 and TRBJ2-7, the full variable domain is NAGVMQNPRHLVRRRGQEARLRCSPMKGHSHVYWYRQLPEEGLKFMVYLQKENIIDESGMPKERFSAEFPKEGPSILRIQQVVRGDSAAYFCASSRDRAHEQYFGPGTRLTVT.

DNA for the CDR3: TGTGCCAGCAGTTCCCTATCACTAGCGGGAAGGACAGATACGCAGTATTTT. Protein: CASSSLSLAGRTDTQYF. J is TRBJ2-3 and V is TRBV27, with 10 bases that match TRBD2. J gave up 3 bases and V 4 bases, and 10 bases lay outside the gene matches. The CDR3 sequence is 17 residues long. CDR1 MNHEY and CDR2 SMNVEV come from the germline V gene (reference sequence).

This clone was counted once. The rearrangement links TRBV28 to TRBJ1-2; D ambiguous. The germline gives CDR1 MDHEN, CDR2 SYDVKM. The CDR3 totals 16 residues. Trimming left V 6 bases short and J 3 bases short, with 20 bases between. CDR3 bases: TGTGCCAGCAGCTCTGGACTGAAGTACGTTGACTATGGCTACACCTTC. Translation gives CASSSGLKYVDYGYTF.

The chain links TRBV5-4 to TRBJ2-7; D uncertain. Trimming left V 0 bases short and J 2 bases short, with 9 bases between. Germline CDR1 and CDR2: SGHNT and YYREEE (reference sequence). The CDR3 runs to 14 residues. DNA for the CDR3: TGTGCCAGCAGCTTGGGGCAGGCTCCCTACGAGCAGTACTTC. This translates into CASSLGQAPYEQYF.

The chain links TRBV15 to TRBJ2-7, with 10 positions matching TRBD2. Trimming took 3 bases from V and 7 from J; bases not matched to a gene: 9. Germline CDR1 is LNHNV and CDR2 is YYDKDF (reference sequence). The CDR3 is 15 amino acids. The CDR3 nucleotides read TGTGCCACCAGCAGGGTGGCTAGCGGGAGAGGTGAGCAGTACTTC. It encodes CATSRVASGRGEQYF.

This clone has more than one count but fewer than ten. This chain links TRBV4-3 with TRBJ1-3; unclear D gene. The CDR3 runs to 17 residues. The germline V gene has CDR1 LGHNA and CDR2 YSLEER. Trimming removed 4 bases at V and 4 bases at J, with 20 bases between. As DNA, the CDR3 is TGCGCCAGCAGCCCCTCAGGTGGGCGGGCTGACGGAAACACCATATATTTT. It translates to CASSPSGGRADGNTIYF.

The chain is built from TRBV13 and TRBJ2-3; 7 bases agree with TRBD2. CDR1 and CDR2 (germline): PRHDT, FYEKMQ (reference sequence). V lost 0 bases, J lost 3 bases, and 3 bases stayed unmatched. The CDR3 sequence is 15 residues long. The CDR3 sequence is CASSLGLAVTDTQYF. The CDR3 nucleotides are TGTGCCAGCAGCTTAGGGCTAGCGGTAACAGATACGCAGTATTTT.

The CDR3 DNA reads TGTGCCAGCAGACAGGGGGGCCACGAGCAGTACTTC. Translation: CASRQGGHEQYF. This rearrangement joins TRBV2 to TRBJ2-7, with 8 bases identical to TRBD1. CDR1 SNHLY and CDR2 FYNNEI come from the germline V gene. The CDR3 has 12 amino acids. The V segment lost 6 bases and the J segment 5 bases; nucleotides outside the gene matches: 3.

The rearrangement links TRBV4-1 to TRBJ2-7, with 7 bases aligning to TRBD2. Germline V CDR1 and CDR2: MGHRA, YSYEKL. Trimming took 1 base from V and 9 from J; bases not matched to a gene: 6. CDR3 length: 13 residues. The CDR3 sequence: CASSQVGGGVQYV. The CDR3, as DNA: TGCGCCAGCAGCCAAGTTGGGGGGGGAGTGCAGTACGTC.

There are a few counts of this clone. The V and J genes are TRBV4-2 and TRBJ1-2; D remains unclear. CDR1 and CDR2 (germline): LGHNA, YNFKEQ. V lost 1 base to trimming and J lost 8 bases, with 26 bases between them. The CDR3 runs 18 residues. The CDR3: CASSQAFSEKALVRGYTF. Written as DNA, the CDR3 is TGTGCCAGCAGCCAAGCATTCAGTGAGAAGGCGTTAGTGAGGGGCTACACCTTC.